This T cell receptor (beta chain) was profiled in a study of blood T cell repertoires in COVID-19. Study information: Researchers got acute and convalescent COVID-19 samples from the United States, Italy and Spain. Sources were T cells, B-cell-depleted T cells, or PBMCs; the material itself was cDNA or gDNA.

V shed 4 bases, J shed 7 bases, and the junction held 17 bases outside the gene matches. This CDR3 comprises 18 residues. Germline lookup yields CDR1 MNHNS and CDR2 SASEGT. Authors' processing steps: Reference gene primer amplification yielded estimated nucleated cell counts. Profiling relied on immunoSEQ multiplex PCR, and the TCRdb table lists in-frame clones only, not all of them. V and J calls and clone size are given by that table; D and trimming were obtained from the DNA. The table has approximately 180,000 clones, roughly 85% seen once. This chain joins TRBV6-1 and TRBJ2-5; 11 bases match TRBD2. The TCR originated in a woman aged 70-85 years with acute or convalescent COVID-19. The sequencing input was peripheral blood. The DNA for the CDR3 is TGTGCCAGCAGTGTCCTAGCGGGAGGCGGGTCCGCACTTCTGACCCAGTACTTC. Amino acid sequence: CASSVLAGGGSALLTQYF.